This entry concerns a single T cell receptor beta chain. Its antigen is still unknown. The sample holds no much larger clone one base away, and base qualities are not on file. Each collaborating institution followed its own protocols to collect whole blood in K2EDTA tubes. For TCRbeta analysis, collaborators shipped samples as frozen whole blood, isolated PBMCs, or DNA extracted from either of those sample types. V loses 1 base of germline sequence and J loses 2 bases, and the interval between the two ends is 9 bases. The CDR3 spans 14 residues, from the cysteine through the phenylalanine. Of the read, only the CDR3 DNA is kept; its 42 bases are in frame from base 1. The germline V gene encodes CDR1 MNHEY and CDR2 SVGAGI. These data belong to a study of blood T cell repertoires in COVID-19 (dated by TCRdb to 2018 to 2021). Regarding the complete study: Collaborator samples came from the United States, Italy and Spain and covered acute and convalescent phases of COVID-19. The material from the prospective study consisted of cDNA or gDNA derived from T cells, B-cell-depleted T cells, or PBMCs. Subjects who had been exposed to COVID-19, were actively infected with it, or had recovered from it provided the deeply sampled blood TCRbeta repertoires that made up the dataset. The repertoires were released in a freely available public database meant as a resource for research on the immune response to SARS-CoV-2. The samples were drawn from the first 160 participants of the ongoing ImmuneRACE study and from under 1,500 subjects provided by 6 global collaborators. Nearly every sample came with metadata listing a de-identified subject ID, COVID-19 status, age in years and sex. Where available, HLA class I and class II types were obtained from metadata supplied by the sample provider rather than from assay-based typing. The full study reports these points: The amount of clinical and demographic metadata varied by source and participant and was provided uncurated.

TCRbeta CDR3 regions were amplified from genomic DNA using the immunoSEQ Assay, a bias-controlled multiplex PCR. On the authors' methods: The number of nucleated cells in each sample was estimated from the amplification of reference gene primers within the assay. To quantify the absolute abundance of each unique TCRbeta CDR3 rearrangement, sequence reads were collapsed and filtered. For each sample, productive Simpson clonality was calculated by taking the square root of Simpson's diversity index across productive rearrangements. The source is immuneACCESS, and TCRdb retained only in-frame sequences with V and J called. Part of the clones is not carried over; for the studies checked, unresolved V genes explain less than half of this, and the remainder is unexplained. That table gives V, J and clone size, and the DNA gave D and trimming. This sample has 200,000 or so clones in its table, and 75% to 90% of those were observed once. The ten biggest clones cover approximately 6.1% of the sample.

The source material was peripheral blood. The TCR was taken from a woman in her forties with acute or convalescent COVID-19. The rearrangement combines TRBV6-5 with TRBJ2-7, with the D gene not clear enough to name. The CDR3 protein: CASSYYLGAYEQYF. The sequence in DNA is TGTGCCAGCAGTTACTACCTAGGCGCCTACGAGCAGTACTTC.